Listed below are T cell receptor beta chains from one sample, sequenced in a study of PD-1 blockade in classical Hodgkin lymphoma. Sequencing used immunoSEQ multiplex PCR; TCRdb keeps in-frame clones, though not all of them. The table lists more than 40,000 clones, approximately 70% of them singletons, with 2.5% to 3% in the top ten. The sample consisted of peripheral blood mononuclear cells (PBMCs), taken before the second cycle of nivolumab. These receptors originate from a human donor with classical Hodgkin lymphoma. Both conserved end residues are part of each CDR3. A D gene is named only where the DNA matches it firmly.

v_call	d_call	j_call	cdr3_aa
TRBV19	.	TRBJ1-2	CASSIRQSQTPANYGYTF
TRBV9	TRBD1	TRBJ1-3	CASSVRQGLGNTIYF
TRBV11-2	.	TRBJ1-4	CASSTRGLTNEKLFF
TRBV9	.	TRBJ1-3	CASSGPLGVSGNTIYF
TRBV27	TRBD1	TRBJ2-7	CASRTGTGPYEQYF
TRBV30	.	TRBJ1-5	CACNDGRNQPQHF
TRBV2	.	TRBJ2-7	CASSAGRLSYEQYF
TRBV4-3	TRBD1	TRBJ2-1	CASSSGQGILEQFF
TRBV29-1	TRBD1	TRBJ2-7	CSVDTGATYEQYF
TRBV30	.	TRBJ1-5	CAWGTLGGSSNQPQHF
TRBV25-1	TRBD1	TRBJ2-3	CASSEWDRGRSDTQYF
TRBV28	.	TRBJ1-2	CASSPPDSLPNYGYTF
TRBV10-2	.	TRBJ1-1	CASRRGGSNTEAFF
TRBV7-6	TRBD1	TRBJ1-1	CASSSGTGRTEAFF
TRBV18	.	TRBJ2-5	CASSPSNVQETQYF
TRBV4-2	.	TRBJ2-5	CASSQDARSETQYF
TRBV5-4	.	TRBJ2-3	CASSLVGEGTTQYF
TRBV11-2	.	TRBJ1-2	CASNLRKGGGYTF
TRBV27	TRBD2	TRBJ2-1	CASSFLSSGSGDEQFF
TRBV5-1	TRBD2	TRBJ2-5	CASSILAGGGETQYF
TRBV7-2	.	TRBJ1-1	CASSLPGLDTPGGEAFF
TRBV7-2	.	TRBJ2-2	CASSLSFGRAANTGELFF
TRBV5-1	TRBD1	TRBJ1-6	CASSLLGTDNSPLHF
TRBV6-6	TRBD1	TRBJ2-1	CASSYSGTGADEQFF
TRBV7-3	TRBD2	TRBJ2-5	CASSSGGAQTQYF
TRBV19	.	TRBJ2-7	CASSIGPTYEQYF
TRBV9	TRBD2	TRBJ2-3	CASSETSGGALDTQYF
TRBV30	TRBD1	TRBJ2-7	CAWSITGDEQYF
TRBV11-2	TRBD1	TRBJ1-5	CASSLGQGVSNQPQHF
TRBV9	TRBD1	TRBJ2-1	CASTRQGAQNEQFF
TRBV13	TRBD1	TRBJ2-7	CASSRQGDEQYF
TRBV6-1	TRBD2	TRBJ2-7	CASSELAVLSYEQYF
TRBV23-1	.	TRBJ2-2	CASSSGKTNTGELFF
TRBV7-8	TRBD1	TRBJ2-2	CASSLRQGNTGELFF
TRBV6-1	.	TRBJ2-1	CASSEGQTYYNEQFF
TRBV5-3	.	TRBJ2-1	CARSLYLPRIKEFF
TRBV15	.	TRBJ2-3	CATVGAGYTDTQYF
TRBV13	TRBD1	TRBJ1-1	CASSLGQGANTEAFF